The 18 T cell receptor beta chains reported below all come from one sample, sequenced in a study of OX40 agonist ivuxolimab in advanced cancers. The method was immunoSEQ multiplex PCR; TCRdb's version includes in-frame clones alone and lacks a portion of them. The sample holds over 95,000 clones, 90% to 95% seen once. Specimen: CD4+ or CD8+ T cells sorted from blood, collected in a trial of the OX40 agonist ivuxolimab. All receptors come from an adult with an advanced solid tumor such as melanoma, head and neck, liver or kidney cancer.

CDR3 amino acids: CASRAGTSGSLQETQYF. The CDR3 DNA follows: TGCGCCAGCAGGGCCGGGACTAGCGGGAGTCTTCAAGAGACCCAGTACTTC. The chain employs TRBV5-1 and TRBJ2-5; the match to TRBD2 covers 14 bases. Germline V gene lookup returns CDR1 SGHRS and CDR2 YFSETQ. Trimming removed 5 bases from V and 2 bases from J; junction bases left unmatched: 8. This CDR3 has 17 amino acids.

This chain links TRBV28 with TRBJ1-6; D call uncertain. The CDR3 consists of 14 residues. Germline-derived CDR1 and CDR2 are MDHEN and SYDVKM. V lost 6 bases to trimming and J lost 5 bases, with 11 bases between them. The CDR3 here is CASRKKLHNSPLHF. In DNA, the CDR3 is TGTGCCAGCAGAAAAAAACTTCATAATTCACCCCTCCACTTT.

The chain joins TRBV2 to TRBJ1-2; D is unresolved. The V end lost 1 base, the J end lost 4 bases, and 4 bases lay between the germline ends. The CDR3 sequence is 12 residues long. Per germline, CDR1 SNHLY and CDR2 FYNNEI. The CDR3 DNA sequence: TGTGCCAGCAGTGAAGGACCCTATGGCTACACCTTC. Translating gives CASSEGPYGYTF.

V gene TRBV5-1 combines with J gene TRBJ2-3; 16 nucleotides align to TRBD2. CDR3 length: 17 amino acids. J gave up 7 bases and V 4 bases, and 9 bases lay outside the gene matches. The germline V gene has CDR1 SGHRS and CDR2 YFSETQ. The CDR3: CASSPGTSGRAKYTQYF. In nucleotides, the CDR3 is TGCGCCAGCAGCCCGGGGACTAGCGGGAGGGCCAAGTATACGCAGTATTTT.

The V call is TRBV5-6, the J call TRBJ1-1; possible D gene TRBD1, 5 bases. The CDR3 has 13 amino acids. V was trimmed by 0 bases and J by 7 bases, leaving 10 bases between them. The V gene's germline CDR1 is SGHDT and CDR2 YYEEEE. The CDR3 DNA follows: TGTGCCAGCAGCTTGGCCTCGGGGGGTGAAGCTTTCTTT. Encoded protein: CASSLASGGEAFF.

This clone has only one observation. In DNA, the CDR3 is TGTGCCAGCAGTTTATATGGGACAGGGCCGAATCAGCCCCAGCATTTT. Protein sequence: CASSLYGTGPNQPQHF. V gene TRBV27 combines with J gene TRBJ1-5; 9 nucleotides agree with TRBD1. The length of the CDR3 is 16 residues. The germline gives CDR1 MNHEY, CDR2 SMNVEV (reference sequence). V trimming: 1 base; J trimming: 4 bases; junction bases outside the gene matches: 5.

The V and J genes are TRBV6-5 and TRBJ2-2; D could derive from TRBD1 or TRBD2 (6 bases each). Trimming stripped 2 bases from V and 1 base from J, with 8 bases between. The CDR3 runs to 15 residues. The germline gives CDR1 MNHEY, CDR2 SVGAGI. The CDR3: CASSYEGGNTGELFF. CDR3 sequence (DNA): TGTGCCAGCAGTTACGAGGGGGGGAACACCGGGGAGCTGTTTTTT.

V gene TRBV7-2 combines with J gene TRBJ2-7; 9 bases match TRBD2. This CDR3 spans 13 amino acids. Trimming removed 8 bases from V and 4 bases from J; junction bases left unmatched: 6. The germline CDR1 and CDR2 sequences are SGHTA and FQGNSA. CDR3 sequence reads: CASGLAGPYEQYF. CDR3 nucleotide sequence: TGTGCCAGCGGGCTAGCGGGACCGTACGAGCAGTACTTC. Full variable domain (rest looked up from reference TRBV7-2 and TRBJ2-7): GAGVSQSPSNKVTEKGKDVELRCDPISGHTALYWYRQSLGQGLEFLIYFQGNSAPDKSGLPSDRFSAERTGGSVSTLTIQRTQQEDSAVYLCASGLAGPYEQYFGPGTRLTVT.

This sequence joins TRBV4-1 and TRBJ2-1, with D perhaps matching TRBD2 (6 bases). Between the trimmed V and J ends, which lost 4 bases and 4 bases, there was a span of 23 bases. The CDR3 is 18 residues long. Germline lookup yields CDR1 MGHRA and CDR2 YSYEKL. This CDR3 reads CASSRRTTETGFYNEQFF. The CDR3 DNA follows: TGCGCCAGCAGCCGGAGGACTACCGAAACTGGCTTTTACAATGAGCAGTTCTTC.

CDR3 sequence reads: CASSLRQVKDEQYF. CDR3 coding DNA: TGCGCCAGCAGCCTGAGACAGGTCAAAGACGAGCAGTACTTC. This chain links TRBV5-1 with TRBJ2-7; D is possibly TRBD1 (6 bases). From germline, CDR1 is SGHRS and CDR2 YFSETQ. The V gene lost 4 bases and the J gene lost 5 bases, with 16 bases spanning the gap. The CDR3 has 14 amino acids.

The V gene is TRBV7-3, the J gene TRBJ2-1; maybe TRBD2 (5 bases). The CDR3 is 15 residues long. The germline V gene has CDR1 SGHTA and CDR2 FQGTGA. V dropped 2 bases and J dropped 2 bases, with 10 bases sitting between them. The CDR3 DNA is TGTGCCAGCAGCTTAGGTAGCGAAACCTACAATGAGCAGTTCTTC. This sequence encodes CASSLGSETYNEQFF. Drawing the rest from reference TRBV7-3 and TRBJ2-1, the complete variable domain is GAGVSQTPSNKVTEKGKYVELRCDPISGHTALYWYRQSLGQGPEFLIYFQGTGAADDSGLPNDRFFAVRPEGSVSTLKIQRTERGDSAVYLCASSLGSETYNEQFFGPGTRLTVL.

The V call is TRBV4-3, the J call TRBJ1-2; 7 positions agree with TRBD1. Unmatched junction bases numbered 7, after V lost 4 bases and J lost 8 bases. This CDR3 comprises 13 residues. Germline lookup yields CDR1 LGHNA and CDR2 YSLEER. CDR3 region: CASSPKTGSGYTF. CDR3 coding DNA: TGCGCCAGCAGCCCGAAGACAGGGTCGGGCTACACCTTC.

This sequence joins TRBV9 and TRBJ2-1; 8 nucleotides line up with TRBD1. CDR1 and CDR2 (germline): SGDLS, YYNGEE. Trimming cost V 4 bases and J 6 bases; bases outside gene matches: 6. CDR3 length: 14 amino acids. In DNA, the CDR3 is TGTGCCAGCAGCCTTACAGGGGGACTCAATGAGCAGTTCTTC. Protein: CASSLTGGLNEQFF. Full variable domain (rest looked up from reference TRBV9 and TRBJ2-1): DSGVTQTPKHLITATGQRVTLRCSPRSGDLSVYWYQQSLDQGLQFLIQYYNGEERAKGNILERFSAQQFPDLHSELNLSSLELGDSALYFCASSLTGGLNEQFFGPGTRLTVL.

The V call is TRBV5-1, the J call TRBJ2-7; D is undetermined. V lost 2 bases to trimming and J lost 7 bases, with 25 bases between them. Germline CDR1 SGHRS, CDR2 YFSETQ. This CDR3 spans 17 amino acids. CDR3 region: CASSLNDPASTPLEQYF. In nucleotides, the CDR3 is TGCGCCAGCAGCTTAAACGATCCGGCTTCCACCCCCTTGGAGCAGTACTTC.

This chain joins TRBV7-9 and TRBJ2-7; D is ambiguous. Germline V CDR1 and CDR2: SEHNR, FQNEAQ (reference sequence). The CDR3 is 13 residues long. The V end was cut by 5 bases, the J end by 3 bases, with 11 bases between. The CDR3 nucleotides read TGTGCCAGCAGCATAGACACGATCTACGAGCAGTACTTC. Its protein is CASSIDTIYEQYF.

This clone showed up just once. The chain combines TRBV28 with TRBJ2-2; TRBD2 agrees at 8 bases. Germline CDR1 reads MDHEN; CDR2 reads SYDVKM. J gave up 4 bases and V 10 bases, and 17 bases lay outside the gene matches. The CDR3 length is 17 residues. This CDR3 is CATWVREGRGGTGELFF. CDR3 bases: TGTGCCACCTGGGTCCGGGAGGGCCGGGGTGGCACCGGGGAGCTGTTTTTT.

The J gene is TRBJ2-5, the V gene TRBV7-2; 16 nucleotides line up with TRBD2. The CDR3 sequence is 16 residues long. Germline V gene data show CDR1 as SGHTA and CDR2 as FQGNSA. V was clipped by 5 bases and J by 5 bases; unmatched bases: 5. This CDR3 is CASSVGLAGGRETQYF. In nucleotides, the CDR3 is TGTGCCAGCAGCGTGGGACTAGCGGGAGGGCGGGAGACCCAGTACTTC.

The V and J genes are TRBV28 and TRBJ1-1; 7 nucleotides align to TRBD1. The CDR3 is 17 residues long. Germline V gene lookup returns CDR1 MDHEN and CDR2 SYDVKM. With 6 bases clipped from V and 0 bases from J, the junction kept 13 bases outside the gene matches. The DNA for the CDR3 is TGTGCCAGCAGAAGACAGACAGGGCAAGCGGTGAACACTGAAGCTTTCTTT. The encoded protein is CASRRQTGQAVNTEAFF.